The 4 T cell receptor beta chains listed next were all sequenced from one sample in a study of blood T cell repertoires in COVID-19. Repertoires were generated with immunoSEQ multiplex PCR, while TCRdb's copy carries only in-frame clones and drops some. The profile covers roughly 290,000 clones, with about 85% appearing a single time and 0.87% taken by the ten largest. The sequencing sample was made of peripheral blood. These receptors all stem from a human donor with COVID-19, enrolled during active disease. The donor label of this sample is uncertain.

This chain joins TRBV12-3 or TRBV12-4 and TRBJ1-2, with 9 bases fitting TRBD1. Trimming cost V 7 bases and J 4 bases; bases outside gene matches: 4. This CDR3 region has 13 residues. The CDR3 region is CASTGTGTYGYTF. Here the CDR3 DNA reads TGTGCCAGCACGGGGACAGGGACCTATGGCTACACCTTC.

V usage is TRBV2 and J usage is TRBJ1-1, with D tentatively TRBD1 (5 bases). Germline V gives CDR1 SNHLY, CDR2 FYNNEI. V lost 3 bases, J lost 10 bases, and 15 bases lay in between. CDR3 length: 13 residues. The CDR3 protein is CASSEDTPDGAFF. The CDR3 DNA follows: TGTGCCAGCAGTGAGGACACCCCTGACGGAGCTTTCTTT.

The V call is TRBV19, the J call TRBJ1-1, with 9 bases that match TRBD1. This CDR3 has 14 residues. The germline V gene has CDR1 LNHDA and CDR2 SQIVND (reference sequence). J lost 4 bases, V lost 6 bases, and 6 bases had no gene match. In nucleotides, the CDR3 is TGTGCCAGTAGGACACAGGGGGCGAGCACTGAAGCTTTCTTT. This gives the protein CASRTQGASTEAFF.

V is TRBV28 and J is TRBJ2-1; D is ambiguous. There are 14 residues in the CDR3. V lost 2 bases and J lost 7, with 12 bases in between. Germline lookup yields CDR1 MDHEN and CDR2 SYDVKM. The CDR3 reads CASSLSPESNEQFF. Written as DNA, the CDR3 is TGTGCCAGCAGTTTAAGCCCTGAATCGAATGAGCAGTTCTTC.